These 18 T cell receptor beta chains were sequenced from one sample in a study of identical twins. TCRdb recomputed calls from the 5' RACE reads with MiXCR, one row per CDR3 protein. The repertoire holds 250,000 or so distinct CDR3 sequences, roughly 8.7% seen once, with less than 4% in the top ten. The sample also formed part of further work on yellow fever vaccine responses in identical twins.

The sequenced material came from CD8+ T cells sorted from blood. The origin of the receptors is a woman between 18 and 29 years old in good health.

This clonotype was seen at least ten times. The genes are TRBV20-1 and TRBJ1-4; D not resolved. V was trimmed by 0 bases and J by 0 bases, leaving 8 bases between them. Germline lookup yields CDR1 DFQATT and CDR2 SNEGSKA (reference sequence). The length of the CDR3 is 15 residues. The CDR3 loop is CSARDFFATNEKLFF. The CDR3 region has the DNA TGCAGTGCTAGAGATTTTTTCGCAACTAATGAAAAACTGTTTTTT.

J is TRBJ2-7 and V is TRBV14; D call uncertain. Germline V gene lookup returns CDR1 SGHDN and CDR2 FVKESK. V was clipped by 1 base and J by 4 bases, with 8 bases between them. This CDR3 is 13 amino acids long. The CDR3 reads CASSQVMEYEQYF. The CDR3, as DNA: TGTGCCAGCAGCCAAGTTATGGAGTACGAGCAGTACTTC.

J is TRBJ2-2 and V is TRBV10-3, with no clear D. Germline V lookup: CDR1 ENHRY, CDR2 SYGVKD. The CDR3 is 15 residues long. V was cut by 10 bases and J by 0 bases, with 15 bases left in between. CDR3 sequence: CATRTENANTGELFF. Here the CDR3 DNA reads TGTGCCACCCGGACGGAGAACGCGAACACCGGGGAGCTGTTTTTT.

At least ten counts were recorded for this clonotype. The chain uses TRBV24-1 and TRBJ2-1, with unresolved D. V shed 1 base and J shed 4 bases, with 10 bases lying between them. This CDR3 comprises 15 residues. Germline values: CDR1 KGHDR, CDR2 SFDVKD. The CDR3: CATSDLSELYNEQFF. CDR3 nucleotides: TGTGCCACCAGTGATTTATCCGAACTGTACAATGAGCAGTTCTTC.

This clonotype has a count of ten or more. The chain's CDR3 is CASSQDSGTTTEAFF. The CDR3 bases are TGTGCCAGCAGCCAAGATAGTGGCACGACCACTGAAGCTTTCTTT. The chain couples TRBV4-2 to TRBJ1-1; D remains unclear. V lost 0 bases, J lost 4 bases, and 12 bases lay in between. The CDR3 consists of 15 residues. Per germline, CDR1 LGHNA and CDR2 YNFKEQ.

This clonotype was recorded a few times. The chain employs TRBV5-1 and TRBJ2-7; 8 bases agree with TRBD2. V trimming: 2 bases; J trimming: 12 bases; junction bases outside the gene matches: 7. The CDR3 length is 12 residues. Germline CDR1 SGHRS, CDR2 YFSETQ. The CDR3 region is CASSFNGREWYF. The CDR3 coding sequence is TGCGCCAGCAGCTTTAACGGGAGGGAATGGTACTTC.

This clonotype was counted between two and nine times. This chain connects TRBV6-2 or TRBV6-3 to TRBJ2-7, with 8 bases identical to TRBD2. The length of the CDR3 is 17 residues. J gave up 3 bases and V 2 bases, and 12 bases lay outside the gene matches. Per germline, CDR1 MNHEY and CDR2 SVGEGT. CDR3 protein: CASSYPPGGGIHYEQYF. In DNA, the CDR3 is TGTGCCAGCAGTTACCCCCCCGGCGGGGGGATCCACTACGAGCAGTACTTC.

The CDR3 DNA is TGCAGTGCTAGAGAATTTGGGGGAGCTACCTACAATGAGCAGTTCTTC. This translates into CSAREFGGATYNEQFF. This chain joins TRBV20-1 and TRBJ2-1; D tentatively fits TRBD1 or TRBD2 (5 bases each). Trimming pared 0 bases from V and 2 bases from J, leaving 14 bases between. The CDR3 contains 16 residues. Germline V gene lookup returns CDR1 DFQATT and CDR2 SNEGSKA (reference sequence).

V gene TRBV24-1 combines with J gene TRBJ1-5; 10 bases align to TRBD1. The CDR3 totals 16 residues. CDR1 is KGHDR and CDR2 is SFDVKD in the germline V gene. J lost 2 bases, V lost 4 bases, and 4 bases had no gene match. The CDR3 region is CATSESGTGGNQPQHF. Here the CDR3 DNA reads TGTGCCACCAGTGAGTCCGGGACAGGGGGCAATCAGCCCCAGCATTTT.

The rearrangement links TRBV9 to TRBJ2-1; D remains unclear. Germline V lookup: CDR1 SGDLS, CDR2 YYNGEE. The CDR3 length is 11 residues. The ends were cut back, 0 bases at V and 9 bases at J, with 4 bases in the middle. The CDR3 nucleotides read TGTGCCAGCAGCGTAGGGGGTGAGCAGTTCTTC. Translating gives CASSVGGEQFF.

Many counts were recorded for this clonotype. V is TRBV6-5 and J is TRBJ2-3, with D possibly being TRBD1 or TRBD2 (5 bases each). Trimming left V 4 bases short and J 2 bases short, with 19 bases between. Germline values: CDR1 MNHEY, CDR2 SVGAGI. The CDR3 is 17 amino acids. DNA of the CDR3: TGTGCCAGCAGTTGGGCGAGAGGGGCGCGAGACACAGATACGCAGTATTTT. It is translated as CASSWARGARDTDTQYF.

This clonotype has ten or more counts. V gene TRBV12-3 or TRBV12-4 combines with J gene TRBJ2-3, with 7 nucleotides matching TRBD2. The CDR3 consists of 13 residues. Unmatched junction bases numbered 5, after V lost 8 bases and J lost 3 bases. As DNA, the CDR3 is TGTGCCAGCGAAGATAGCGGGACAGATACGCAGTATTTT. This gives the protein CASEDSGTDTQYF.

The chain has TRBV21-1 and TRBJ2-7; the table gives TRBD1 as D, unverified against the DNA. TRBV21-1 is a documented pseudogene. The CDR3 covers 20 residues. This CDR3 reads CASSSDMLSRGPPHSYEQYF. The CDR3 DNA follows: TGTGCCAGCAGCTCTGATATGTTGAGCAGGGGGCCACCCCACTCCTACGAGCAGTACTTC.

The rearrangement links TRBV13 to TRBJ2-5; D may be TRBD1 or TRBD2 (5 bases each). V shed 0 bases and J shed 5 bases, with 16 bases lying between them. This CDR3 has 16 amino acids. The V gene's germline CDR1 is PRHDT and CDR2 FYEKMQ (reference sequence). DNA of the CDR3: TGTGCCAGCAGCTTAGGTGGGGGTGGGGGAAAGGAGACCCAGTACTTC. Translating gives CASSLGGGGGKETQYF.

This clonotype was recorded many times. V is TRBV6-2 or TRBV6-3 and J is TRBJ2-1; tentative D call: TRBD1 (6 bases). The CDR3 has 13 amino acids. The V and J ends lost 10 bases and 6 bases respectively, with 16 bases between them. Germline CDR1 is MNHEY and CDR2 is SVGEGT. The CDR3 nucleotides are TGTGCCACCTCGGGACACCCTTCCAATGAGCAGTTCTTC. It translates to CATSGHPSNEQFF.

CDR3 sequence reads: CASSQDGIEQFF. CDR3 in DNA: TGTGCCAGCAGCCAAGATGGCATTGAGCAGTTCTTC. V and J are TRBV4-2 and TRBJ2-1; no definite D call. The CDR3 is 12 residues long. Trimming left V 0 bases short and J 9 bases short, with 6 bases between. Germline loops: CDR1 LGHNA, CDR2 YNFKEQ.

The J gene is TRBJ2-3, the V gene TRBV7-2, with D possibly being TRBD1 or TRBD2 (6 bases each). This CDR3 region has 14 residues. CDR1 is SGHTA, CDR2 FQGNSA, per germline. V dropped 5 bases and J dropped 3 bases, with 12 bases sitting between them. CDR3 in amino acids: CASSPSGATDTQYF. CDR3 DNA: TGTGCCAGCAGCCCCTCGGGGGCAACAGATACGCAGTATTTT.

This clonotype came up many times. The J gene is TRBJ2-1, the V gene TRBV29-1; 10 nucleotides align to TRBD2. Unmatched junction bases numbered 12, after V lost 3 bases and J lost 10 bases. Germline assignment: CDR1 SQVTM and CDR2 ANQGSEA. The CDR3 sequence is 15 residues long. CDR3 in amino acids: CSVEGGLAHPWEQFF. The CDR3 DNA reads as TGCAGCGTTGAGGGGGGACTAGCGCACCCTTGGGAGCAGTTCTTC.